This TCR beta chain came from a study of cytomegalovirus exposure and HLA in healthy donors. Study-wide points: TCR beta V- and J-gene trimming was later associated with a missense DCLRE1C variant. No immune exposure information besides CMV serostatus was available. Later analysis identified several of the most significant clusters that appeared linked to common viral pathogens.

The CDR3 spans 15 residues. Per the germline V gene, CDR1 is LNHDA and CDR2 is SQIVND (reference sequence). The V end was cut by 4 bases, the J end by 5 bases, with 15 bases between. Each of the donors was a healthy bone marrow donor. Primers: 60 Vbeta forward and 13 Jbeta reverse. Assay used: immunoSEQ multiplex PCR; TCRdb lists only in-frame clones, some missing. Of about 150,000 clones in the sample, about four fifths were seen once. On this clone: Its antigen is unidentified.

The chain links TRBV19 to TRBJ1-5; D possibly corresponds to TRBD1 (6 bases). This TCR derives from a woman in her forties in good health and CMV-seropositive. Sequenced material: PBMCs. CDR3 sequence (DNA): TGTGCCAGTAGTAGTCTAAGAGGGGGAGATCAGCCCCAGCATTTT. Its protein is CASSSLRGGDQPQHF.